A single T cell receptor (beta chain) is shown here with its context. Its antigen is currently unknown. This specimen belongs to a study of identical twins. Regarding the study as a whole: The study found excess low generation probability among twin-shared out-of-frame alpha sequences. Modelling underestimated the level of out-of-frame TCR alpha sharing observed in monozygotic twins.

The V gene lost 4 bases and the J gene lost 9 bases, with 19 bases spanning the gap. The CDR3 length is 15 residues. Per the germline V gene, CDR1 is MNHEY and CDR2 is SMNVEV (reference sequence). TCRdb re-analysed the 5' RACE reads in MiXCR, keeping a single row per CDR3 protein. This table holds fewer than 250,000 distinct CDR3 sequences, around a sixth found once. Another study also made use of these data, one on T cells expressing NK-cell markers. From that paper: From sorted CD3+CD56+NKG2C+, CD3+CD56+NKG2C- and CD3+CD56-NKG2C+ T cells came the TCR beta repertoires. In a handful of donors, dominant NKG2C+ clonotypes were about 1.0-7.5% of CD8+ T cells.

The J gene is TRBJ2-1, the V gene TRBV27, with a possible D match to TRBD1 (6 bases). The sample was CD8+ T cells sorted from blood. The receptor was derived from a woman between 18 and 29 years old in good health. DNA of the CDR3: TGTGCCAGCAGTTCCGCATTGACAGGATTGACTGAGCAGTTCTTC. The encoded protein is CASSSALTGLTEQFF.